These 31 T cell receptor beta chains were sequenced from one sample in a study of T cell clonality in common variable immunodeficiency. Produced via immunoSEQ multiplex PCR; TCRdb's table is partial and in-frame only. The profile covers fewer than 30,000 clones, none occurring a single time. Points from the study as a whole: Reportedly, TCR beta sequences from common variable immunodeficiency showed fewer deletions and N-nucleotide insertions.

No antigen has been identified for these receptors. The material sequenced was peripheral blood mononuclear cells. The receptor set was obtained from a human donor with common variable immunodeficiency.

This clone was seen ten or more times. The CDR3 end falls 3 residues outside the read, so it is completed with the germline J gene. J is TRBJ1-4 and V is TRBV2, with TRBD1 matching 9 bases. The J segment lost 8 bases and the V segment lost 6 bases, leaving 10 bases of the junction unmatched. CDR1 and CDR2 from the germline V gene are SNHLY and FYNNEI. The CDR3 has 15 residues. The covered CDR3 bases are TGTGCCAGCAGCGGGACAGGGTACAAGATAGAAAAA. Amino acid sequence: CASSGTGYKIEK. The full-length CDR3 reads as CASSGTGYKIEKLFF.

A few counts support this clone. The observed sequence ends 3 residues before the CDR3 terminus, with the missing tail filled in from the germline J gene. This sequence joins TRBV2 and TRBJ2-5; the match to TRBD2 covers 11 bases. Germline lookup yields CDR1 SNHLY and CDR2 FYNNEI. The CDR3 spans 14 residues. V lost 10 bases and J lost 2; bases outside the gene matches: 6. The CDR3 bases that were read are TGTGCCACGTCTACTAGCGGGAGACAAGAGACC. Translation gives CATSTSGRQET. The entire CDR3 is CATSTSGRQETQYF.

This clone was detected only a few times. The CDR3 extends 3 residues past the end of the read, so its final part is completed from the germline J gene. The chain uses TRBV30 and TRBJ1-3; D is ambiguous. V shed 5 bases and J shed 2 bases, with 10 bases lying between them. The CDR3 sequence is 13 residues long. Germline values: CDR1 GTSNPN, CDR2 SVGIG (reference sequence). The DNA read from the CDR3 is TGTGCCTGGCGTCCCGGGGCTGGAAACACC. Amino acid sequence: CAWRPGAGNT. The whole CDR3 reads CAWRPGAGNTIYF.

Comment on this clone: The read falls 3 residues short of the CDR3 end, and the missing part is taken from the germline J gene. The genes are TRBV20-1 and TRBJ2-1, with 8 bases aligning to TRBD2. There are 14 residues in the CDR3. The junction had 3 bases not matched to a gene; V was cut back by 1 base and J by 4 bases. The germline gives CDR1 DFQATT, CDR2 SNEGSKA (reference sequence). CDR3 bases read: TGCAGTGCTAGAGGTTCGGGGGGGTACAATGAG. This codes for CSARGSGGYNE. The whole CDR3 sequence is CSARGSGGYNEQFF.

This clone was seen a few times. The CDR3 goes on 3 residues after the read ends, and that part is filled in from the germline J gene. The gene calls are TRBV20-1 and TRBJ2-7; 10 bases align to TRBD2. The CDR3 extends over 13 amino acids. In germline, CDR1 is DFQATT, CDR2 SNEGSKA (reference sequence). Trimming took 6 bases from V and 6 from J; bases not matched to a gene: 8. The CDR3: CSATGTSVREQYF. The sequenced CDR3 bases are TGCAGTGCAACCGGGACTAGCGTGCGCGAG.

As concerns this clone: The missing CDR3 end, 3 residues past where the read stops, is filled in from the germline J gene. The V and J genes are TRBV11-2 and TRBJ2-7, with TRBD2 matching over 7 bases. V gave up 4 bases and J gave up 6 bases; unmatched junction bases: 9. CDR3 length equals 14 residues. Germline V gene sequence: CDR1 SGHAT, CDR2 FQNNGV. This CDR3 is CASSWRTSGREQYF. Partial CDR3 DNA: TGTGCCAGCAGCTGGAGGACTAGTGGTCGCGAG. Complete variable domain (other parts from reference TRBV11-2 and TRBJ2-7): EAGVAQSPRYKIIEKRQSVAFWCNPISGHATLYWYQQILGQGPKLLIQFQNNGVVDDSQLPKDRFSAERLKGVDSTLKIQPAKLEDSAVYLCASSWRTSGREQYFGPGTRLTVT.

This clone was seen repeatedly, ten times or more. The CDR3 end is not reached by the read, which stops 3 residues before it; the germline J gene fills it in. The chain couples TRBV19 to TRBJ1-5; D unresolved. In germline, CDR1 is LNHDA, CDR2 SQIVND (reference sequence). V dropped 3 bases and J dropped 6 bases, with 12 bases sitting between them. The CDR3 covers 14 residues. CDR3 amino acids: CASSIGSAGQPQHF. The sequenced CDR3 bases are TGTGCCAGTAGTATTGGCTCGGCGGGTCAGCCC.

This clone has ten or more counts. Coverage ceases 3 residues before the CDR3 finishes, and the germline J gene fills in the end. The chain recombines TRBV6-1 with TRBJ1-5; 9 nucleotides match TRBD1. CDR1 and CDR2 (germline): MNHNS, SASEGT. After removal of 2 bases from V and 5 bases from J, the junction contained 7 bases not matched to a gene. The CDR3 has 16 amino acids. Partial CDR3 DNA: TGTGCCAGCAGTGAATATGGACAGGGGTTGCATCAGCCC. Translating it yields CASSEYGQGLHQP. The whole CDR3 sequence reads CASSEYGQGLHQPQHF.

As to this clone: The read ends 3 residues before the CDR3 terminus; that terminus is restored from the germline J gene. The rearrangement joins TRBV5-1 to TRBJ2-2; D may be TRBD2 (6 bases). The ends were cut back, 4 bases at V and 4 bases at J, with 14 bases in the middle. The length of the CDR3 is 15 residues. Per the germline V gene, CDR1 is SGHRS and CDR2 is YFSETQ. Incomplete CDR3 DNA: TGCGCCAGCAGCCTCGGGGCGGGGCCCACCGGGGAG. This translates into CASSLGAGPTGE. The whole CDR3 sequence is CASSLGAGPTGELFF.

This clone was seen at least ten times. The read stops 3 residues short of the end of the CDR3; the missing end is completed from the germline J gene. The V gene is TRBV5-1, the J gene TRBJ2-3, with 11 bases aligning to TRBD2. Germline V gives CDR1 SGHRS, CDR2 YFSETQ. V gave up 3 bases and J gave up 1 base; unmatched junction bases: 1. The length of the CDR3 is 15 residues. The CDR3 sequence is CASSWGLAGTDTQYF. The sequenced CDR3 bases are TGCGCCAGCAGCTGGGGACTAGCGGGCACAGATACG.

This clone has only a few counts. The CDR3 goes on 3 residues after the read ends, and that part is filled in from the germline J gene. The chain carries TRBV5-1 and TRBJ2-3; the D gene is possibly TRBD2 (6 bases). This CDR3 spans 15 amino acids. Trimming cost V 0 bases and J 1 base, with 9 bases left between them. Germline loops: CDR1 SGHRS, CDR2 YFSETQ. CDR3 protein: CASSLVQRGTDTQYF. The covered CDR3 bases are TGCGCCAGCAGCTTGGTCCAGCGGGGCACAGATACG.

Concerning this clone itself: The missing CDR3 end, 3 residues past where the read stops, is filled in from the germline J gene. This sequence joins TRBV20-1 and TRBJ1-6; a weak D match, TRBD1 (6 bases). The V gene lost 0 bases and the J gene lost 5 bases, with 14 bases spanning the gap. Germline loops: CDR1 DFQATT, CDR2 SNEGSKA (reference sequence). This CDR3 comprises 16 residues. The sequenced part of the CDR3 DNA is TGCAGTGCTAGAGAACCGACAGGCGGGAATAATTCACCC. It is translated as CSAREPTGGNNSP. The entire CDR3 is CSAREPTGGNNSPLHF.

The sample holds many counts of this clone. The CDR3 end is not reached by the read, which stops 3 residues before it; the germline J gene fills it in. This chain uses TRBV20-1 with TRBJ2-5; D remains ambiguous. CDR1 and CDR2 (germline): DFQATT, SNEGSKA (reference sequence). The CDR3 has 12 residues. With 2 bases removed from V and 5 bases from J, the gap between germline ends came to 9 bases. CDR3 region: CSARRALETQYF. Partial CDR3 DNA: TGCAGTGCTAGACGAGCCCTTGAGACC.

This clone was counted ten times or more. Sequencing ends 3 residues short of the CDR3 end; the germline J gene provides the rest. The V call is TRBV7-2, the J call TRBJ1-1; D unclear. The CDR3 is 14 residues long. Trimming took 4 bases from V and 6 from J, leaving 15 bases between them. CDR1 and CDR2 from the germline V gene are SGHTA and FQGNSA. The CDR3 sequence: CASSSRSVFSEAFF. CDR3 DNA, as far as it was read: TGTGCCAGCAGCTCCCGGTCGGTGTTCTCTGAA. Combining the CDR3 with reference TRBV7-2 and TRBJ1-1 gives the whole variable domain GAGVSQSPSNKVTEKGKDVELRCDPISGHTALYWYRQSLGQGLEFLIYFQGNSAPDKSGLPSDRFSAERTGGSVSTLTIQRTQQEDSAVYLCASSSRSVFSEAFFGQGTRLTVV.

This clone has at least ten counts. The CDR3 end is not reached by the read, which stops 3 residues before it; the germline J gene fills it in. The rearrangement joins TRBV19 to TRBJ1-6, with D tentatively TRBD1 (5 bases). V gave up 4 bases and J gave up 7 bases, with 17 bases separating them. There are 16 residues in the CDR3. CDR1 and CDR2 from the germline V gene are LNHDA and SQIVND (reference sequence). The covered CDR3 bases are TGTGCCAGTAGTACTCCCGGGACTCTAAAAAATTCACCC. Its protein product is CASSTPGTLKNSP. The entire CDR3 protein is CASSTPGTLKNSPLHF. Complete variable domain (other parts from reference TRBV19 and TRBJ1-6): DGGITQSPKYLFRKEGQNVTLSCEQNLNHDAMYWYRQDPGQGLRLIYYSQIVNDFQKGDIAEGYSVSREKKESFPLTVTSAQKNPTAFYLCASSTPGTLKNSPLHFGNGTRLTVT.

This clone was seen repeatedly, ten times or more. The CDR3 is cut off 3 residues early in the read; its end comes from the germline J gene. The J gene is TRBJ1-5, the V gene TRBV19, with 9 bases aligning to TRBD1. Germline V gives CDR1 LNHDA, CDR2 SQIVND (reference sequence). CDR3 length: 15 amino acids. The J segment lost 2 bases and the V segment lost 7 bases, leaving 6 bases of the junction unmatched. CDR3 DNA (partial): TGTGCCAGTAATTCACAGGGGGCTGGCAATCAGCCC. It encodes CASNSQGAGNQP. The CDR3 in full is CASNSQGAGNQPQHF.

This clone has ten or more counts. The DNA ends 3 residues before the CDR3 does, and the rest of the CDR3 is filled in from the germline J gene. This chain uses TRBV28 with TRBJ2-3; 11 bases line up with TRBD2. Germline V CDR1 and CDR2: MDHEN, SYDVKM. V was pared by 3 bases and J by 4 bases, with 3 bases of the junction left unmatched. This CDR3 is built from 15 residues. The covered CDR3 bases are TGTGCCAGCAGTTTTAGCGGGAGGGGCGCAGATACG. The encoded protein is CASSFSGRGADT. The complete CDR3 reads CASSFSGRGADTQYF.

This clone was seen a handful of times. The read falls 3 residues short of the CDR3 end, and the missing part is taken from the germline J gene. The chain employs TRBV7-9 and TRBJ2-1, with TRBD2 matching 8 bases. Germline CDR1 reads SEHNR; CDR2 reads FQNEAQ (reference sequence). After removal of 5 bases from V and 8 bases from J, the junction contained 8 bases not matched to a gene. The CDR3 runs to 14 residues. The CDR3 sequence: CASSRGLGGDEQFF. CDR3 DNA, as far as it was read: TGTGCCAGCAGCCGGGGACTAGGAGGCGATGAG.

Many counts were recorded for this clone. The CDR3 goes on 3 residues after the read ends, and that part is filled in from the germline J gene. The V gene is TRBV18, the J gene TRBJ2-3; 10 positions agree with TRBD1. Germline CDR1 reads KGHSH; CDR2 reads LQKENI. Trimming cost V 0 bases and J 7 bases; bases outside gene matches: 4. There are 15 residues in the CDR3. The CDR3 here is CASSPPTGQGHTQYF. The sequenced part of the CDR3 DNA is TGTGCCAGCTCACCACCGACGGGACAGGGGCATACG.

This clone was seen repeatedly, ten times or more. The read ends 3 residues before the CDR3 terminus; that terminus is restored from the germline J gene. This chain links TRBV7-2 with TRBJ2-1, with 11 bases matching TRBD2. CDR3 length: 15 residues. From germline, CDR1 is SGHTA and CDR2 FQGNSA. Trimming removed 5 bases from V and 6 bases from J; junction bases left unmatched: 6. CDR3 in amino acids: CASSLGGLAVNEQFF. CDR3 bases read: TGTGCCAGCAGCCTGGGGGGACTAGCGGTCAATGAG.

This clone was seen ten or more times. The CDR3 is cut off 3 residues early in the read; its end comes from the germline J gene. The chain combines TRBV27 with TRBJ1-1; D remains ambiguous. The V gene lost 2 bases and the J gene lost 1 base, with 8 bases spanning the gap. From germline, CDR1 is MNHEY and CDR2 SMNVEV (reference sequence). The CDR3 is 14 residues long. The CDR3 spells CASSLAAWNTEAFF. CDR3 DNA (partial): TGTGCCAGCAGTTTAGCGGCGTGGAACACTGAA.

A remark on this clone: The CDR3 is cut off 3 residues early in the read; its end comes from the germline J gene. The chain employs TRBV2 and TRBJ2-3, with 8 positions matching TRBD2. The J segment lost 0 bases and the V segment lost 5 bases, leaving 7 bases of the junction unmatched. The CDR3 runs to 16 residues. The germline gives CDR1 SNHLY, CDR2 FYNNEI. The DNA read from the CDR3 is TGTGCCAGCAGTACCCTCCTAGCGGGTAGCACAGATACG. This translates into CASSTLLAGSTDT. The whole CDR3 reads CASSTLLAGSTDTQYF.

This clone showed up just a few times. The read ends 3 residues shy of where the CDR3 ends; the end is completed using the germline J gene. This sequence joins TRBV7-9 and TRBJ1-4, with D maybe TRBD1 (5 bases). The length of the CDR3 is 14 residues. V lost 4 bases to trimming and J lost 8 bases, with 14 bases between them. CDR1 and CDR2 from the germline V gene are SEHNR and FQNEAQ (reference sequence). CDR3 amino acids: CASSSRQLEEKLFF. CDR3 DNA (partial): TGTGCCAGCAGCTCCCGACAGCTGGAGGAAAAA.

This clone appeared many times. The read comes to an end 3 residues before the CDR3 does, leaving the germline J gene to fill in the end. This chain links TRBV30 with TRBJ1-2, with D hard to call. CDR1 GTSNPN and CDR2 SVGIG come from the germline V gene (reference sequence). There are 13 residues in the CDR3. Trimming left V 2 bases short and J 6 bases short, with 13 bases between. The CDR3 reads CAWSWLTGDGYTF. The sequenced CDR3 bases are TGTGCCTGGAGTTGGTTGACCGGGGATGGC.

As regards this clone: The read ends 3 residues early relative to the CDR3; the germline J gene fills the gap. The V and J genes are TRBV7-2 and TRBJ2-2; D ambiguous. The CDR3 totals 14 residues. Trimming removed 3 bases from V and 3 bases from J, with 8 bases in between. CDR1 is SGHTA and CDR2 is FQGNSA in the germline V gene. The CDR3 region is CASSLSSDTGELFF. The sequenced CDR3 bases are TGTGCCAGCAGCTTGTCTAGTGACACCGGGGAG.

Concerning this clone itself: The CDR3 end lies 3 residues beyond the end of the read and is filled in from the germline J gene. This sequence joins TRBV19 and TRBJ2-7; a possible D gene is TRBD2 (6 bases). The germline CDR1 and CDR2 sequences are LNHDA and SQIVND (reference sequence). The length of the CDR3 is 15 residues. With 5 bases removed from V and 5 bases from J, the gap between germline ends came to 19 bases. CDR3 residues: CASSLGRGRGDEQYF. CDR3 DNA, as far as it was read: TGTGCCAGTAGTTTGGGGCGGGGCAGAGGTGACGAG. Looking up the rest from reference TRBV19 and TRBJ2-7 gives the full variable domain: DGGITQSPKYLFRKEGQNVTLSCEQNLNHDAMYWYRQDPGQGLRLIYYSQIVNDFQKGDIAEGYSVSREKKESFPLTVTSAQKNPTAFYLCASSLGRGRGDEQYFGPGTRLTVT.

The CDR3 region is CASSRDKYSNQPQHF. The sequenced part of the CDR3 DNA is TGTGCCAGCAGTCGGGACAAATATAGCAATCAGCCC. The chain employs TRBV2 and TRBJ1-5, with D possibly TRBD1 on 6 matching bases. Read coverage stops 3 residues before the CDR3 terminus; the germline J gene supplies the remainder. The CDR3 length is 15 residues. V lost 5 bases and J lost 0, with 11 bases in between. The germline V gene has CDR1 SNHLY and CDR2 FYNNEI.

Concerning this clone: The CDR3 extends 3 residues past the end of the read, so its final part is completed from the germline J gene. Other DNA sequences in this specimen translate into the identical CDR3. The chain joins TRBV2 to TRBJ1-5; D possibly corresponds to TRBD1 (5 bases). The CDR3 runs to 16 residues. The ends were cut back, 1 base at V and 1 base at J, with 11 bases in the middle. Germline CDR1 and CDR2: SNHLY and FYNNEI. The sequenced part of the CDR3 DNA is TGTGCCAGCAGTGAAGGGGGCCGGAGAAGCAATCAGCCC. This translates into CASSEGGRRSNQP. The entire CDR3 sequence reads CASSEGGRRSNQPQHF.

In its sample, this clone was seen many times. The observed sequence ends 3 residues before the CDR3 terminus, with the missing tail filled in from the germline J gene. This sequence joins TRBV29-1 and TRBJ2-3; 11 positions match TRBD2. Germline V CDR1 and CDR2: SQVTM, ANQGSEA. J lost 2 bases, V lost 0 bases, and 7 bases had no gene match. The length of the CDR3 is 17 residues. The CDR3 protein is CSVEETSGKSTTDTQYF. The part of the CDR3 DNA that was read is TGCAGCGTTGAAGAGACTAGCGGGAAATCCACCACAGATACG.

This clone was seen a few times. The CDR3 end lies 3 residues beyond the end of the read and is filled in from the germline J gene. The gene calls are TRBV6-2 or TRBV6-3 and TRBJ1-1; TRBD1 aligns across 7 bases. V lost 5 bases to trimming and J lost 3 bases; unmatched junction nucleotides: 9. This CDR3 contains 15 residues. From germline, CDR1 is MNHEY and CDR2 SVGEGT. The sequenced CDR3 bases are TGTGCCAGCAGTCGACAGGGCGGGGCGGACACTGAA. Translating gives CASSRQGGADTE. The full CDR3 sequence reads CASSRQGGADTEAFF.

Ten or more counts support this clone. The CDR3 end falls 3 residues outside the read, so it is completed with the germline J gene. The V and J genes are TRBV29-1 and TRBJ2-2; D might be TRBD2 (6 bases). V lost 5 bases to trimming and J lost 8 bases, with 9 bases between them. The CDR3 runs to 11 residues. Germline-derived CDR1 and CDR2 are SQVTM and ANQGSEA. Incomplete CDR3 DNA: TGCAGCGTTTCTGCGGGAGGGGAG. This codes for CSVSAGGE. In full, the CDR3 is CSVSAGGELFF.